This T cell receptor beta chain appears in the sequencing data of a study of blood T cell repertoires in COVID-19. Recruits, aged roughly 18 to 90 years, lived in 25 or so US areas. TCRdb's table, derived via immunoSEQ multiplex PCR, lists solely in-frame clones and lacks some. The sample holds some 460,000 clones, 87% seen once. Germline lookup yields CDR1 SGHRS and CDR2 YFSETQ. CDR3 length: 15 amino acids. Deletions cut 5 bases from V and 0 bases from J, with 11 bases between. The origin of this receptor is a woman aged 18-29 years who had recovered from COVID-19. The chain joins TRBV5-1 to TRBJ2-2, with D tentatively TRBD1 (6 bases). The specimen sequenced was PBMCs or T cells enriched from blood (not recorded which). The CDR3 DNA reads TGCGCCAGCAGTTACAGGGTCGCGAACACCGGGGAGCTGTTTTTT. Protein: CASSYRVANTGELFF.